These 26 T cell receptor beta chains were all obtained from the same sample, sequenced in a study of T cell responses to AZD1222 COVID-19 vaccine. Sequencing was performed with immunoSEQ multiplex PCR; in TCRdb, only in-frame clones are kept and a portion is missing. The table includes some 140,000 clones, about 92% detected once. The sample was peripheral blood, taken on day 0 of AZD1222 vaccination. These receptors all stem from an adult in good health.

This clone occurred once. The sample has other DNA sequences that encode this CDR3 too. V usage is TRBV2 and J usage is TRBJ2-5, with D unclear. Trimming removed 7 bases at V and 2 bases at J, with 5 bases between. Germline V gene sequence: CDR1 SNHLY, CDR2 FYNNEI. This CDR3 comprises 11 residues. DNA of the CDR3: TGTGCCAGCACCTTACAAGAGACCCAGTACTTC. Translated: CASTLQETQYF.

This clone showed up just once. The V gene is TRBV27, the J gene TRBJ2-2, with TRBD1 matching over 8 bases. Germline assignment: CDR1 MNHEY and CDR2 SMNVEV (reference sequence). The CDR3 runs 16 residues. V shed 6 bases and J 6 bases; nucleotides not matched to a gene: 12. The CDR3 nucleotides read TGTGCCAGCAGGAAAGACCGGACAGGGCCCCCCGGGGAGCTGTTTTTT. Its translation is CASRKDRTGPPGELFF.

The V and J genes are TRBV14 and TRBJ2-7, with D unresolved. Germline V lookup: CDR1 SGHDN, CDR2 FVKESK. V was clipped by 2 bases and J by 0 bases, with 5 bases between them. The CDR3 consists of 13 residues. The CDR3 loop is CASSQTNSYEQYF. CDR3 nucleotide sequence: TGTGCCAGCAGCCAAACTAACTCCTACGAGCAGTACTTC.

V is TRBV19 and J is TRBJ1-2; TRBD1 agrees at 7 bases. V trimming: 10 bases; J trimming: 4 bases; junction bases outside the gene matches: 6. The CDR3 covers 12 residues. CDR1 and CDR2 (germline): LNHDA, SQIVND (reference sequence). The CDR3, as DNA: TGTGCCACTCGGACAGGTCCCTATGGCTACACCTTC. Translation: CATRTGPYGYTF.

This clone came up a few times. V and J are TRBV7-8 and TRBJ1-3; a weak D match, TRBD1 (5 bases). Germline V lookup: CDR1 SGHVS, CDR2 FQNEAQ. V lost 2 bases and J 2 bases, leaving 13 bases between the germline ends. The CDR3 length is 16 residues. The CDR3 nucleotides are TGTGCCAGCAGCTTAAAAGGGGTGGGAGCTGGAAACACCATATATTTT. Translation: CASSLKGVGAGNTIYF. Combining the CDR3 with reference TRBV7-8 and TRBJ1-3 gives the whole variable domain GAGVSQSPRYKVAKRGQDVALRCDPISGHVSLFWYQQALGQGPEFLTYFQNEAQLDKSGLPSDRFFAERPEGSVSTLKIQRTQQEDSAVYLCASSLKGVGAGNTIYFGEGSWLTVV.

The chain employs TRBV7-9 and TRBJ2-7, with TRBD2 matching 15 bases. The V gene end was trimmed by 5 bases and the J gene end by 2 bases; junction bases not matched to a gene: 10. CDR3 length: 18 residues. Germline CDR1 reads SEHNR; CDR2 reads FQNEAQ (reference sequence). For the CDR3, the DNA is TGTGCCAGCAGCCGTCCGGGACTAGCGGGAGGAGTAACCTACGAGCAGTACTTC. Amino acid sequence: CASSRPGLAGGVTYEQYF.

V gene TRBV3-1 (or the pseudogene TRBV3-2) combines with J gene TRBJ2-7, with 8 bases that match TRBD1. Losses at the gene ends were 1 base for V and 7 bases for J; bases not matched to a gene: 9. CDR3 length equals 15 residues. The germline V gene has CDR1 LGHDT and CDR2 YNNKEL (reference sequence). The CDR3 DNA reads TGTGCCAGCAGCCAAGCCGGGACAGGAGGTACGGAGCAGTACTTC. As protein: CASSQAGTGGTEQYF.

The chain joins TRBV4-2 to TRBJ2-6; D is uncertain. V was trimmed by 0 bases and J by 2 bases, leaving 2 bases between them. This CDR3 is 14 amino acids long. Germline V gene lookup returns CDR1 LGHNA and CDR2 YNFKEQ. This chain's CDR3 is CASSQEPGANVLTF. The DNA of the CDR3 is TGTGCCAGCAGCCAAGAGCCTGGGGCCAACGTCCTGACTTTC.

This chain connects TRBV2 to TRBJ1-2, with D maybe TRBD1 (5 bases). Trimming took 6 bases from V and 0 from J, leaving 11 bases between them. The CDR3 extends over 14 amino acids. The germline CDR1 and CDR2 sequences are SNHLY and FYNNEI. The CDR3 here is CASRVTGANYGYTF. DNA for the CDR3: TGTGCCAGCAGGGTCACAGGAGCTAACTATGGCTACACCTTC.

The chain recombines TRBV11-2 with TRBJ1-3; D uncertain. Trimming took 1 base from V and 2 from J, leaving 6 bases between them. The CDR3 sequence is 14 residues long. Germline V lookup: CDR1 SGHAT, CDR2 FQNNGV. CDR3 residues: CASSLGRAGNTIYF. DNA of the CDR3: TGTGCCAGCAGCTTAGGGAGGGCTGGAAACACCATATATTTT.

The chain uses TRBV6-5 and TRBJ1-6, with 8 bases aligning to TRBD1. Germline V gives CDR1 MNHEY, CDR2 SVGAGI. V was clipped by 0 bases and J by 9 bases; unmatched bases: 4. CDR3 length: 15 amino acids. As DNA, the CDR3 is TGTGCCAGCAGTTACTCGACAGGGGCAGGTTCACCCCTCCACTTT. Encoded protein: CASSYSTGAGSPLHF.

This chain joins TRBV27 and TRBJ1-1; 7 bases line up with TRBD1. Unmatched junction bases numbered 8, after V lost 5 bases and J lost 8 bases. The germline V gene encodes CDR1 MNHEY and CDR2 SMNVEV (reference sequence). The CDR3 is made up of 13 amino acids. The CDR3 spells CASSTLTGTEAFF. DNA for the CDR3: TGTGCCAGCAGTACTTTGACAGGGACAGAAGCTTTCTTT.

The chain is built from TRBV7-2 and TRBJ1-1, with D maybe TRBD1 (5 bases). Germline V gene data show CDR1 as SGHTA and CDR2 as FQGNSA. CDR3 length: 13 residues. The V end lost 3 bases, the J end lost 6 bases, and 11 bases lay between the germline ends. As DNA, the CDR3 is TGTGCCAGCAGCTTCAGGGTCCAGGCTGAAGCTTTCTTT. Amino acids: CASSFRVQAEAFF.

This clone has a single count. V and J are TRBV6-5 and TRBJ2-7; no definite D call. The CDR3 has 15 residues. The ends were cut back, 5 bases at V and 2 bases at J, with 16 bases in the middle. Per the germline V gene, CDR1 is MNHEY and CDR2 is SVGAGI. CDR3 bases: TGTGCCAGCAGTACGTTGGGCGGTTCAACCTACGAGCAGTACTTC. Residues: CASSTLGGSTYEQYF.

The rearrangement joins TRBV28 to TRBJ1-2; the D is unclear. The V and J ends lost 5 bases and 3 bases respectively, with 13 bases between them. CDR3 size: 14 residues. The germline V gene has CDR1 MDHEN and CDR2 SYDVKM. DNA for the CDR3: TGTGCCAGCAGTCAGCTTCAGCCGTACTATGGCTACACCTTC. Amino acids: CASSQLQPYYGYTF.

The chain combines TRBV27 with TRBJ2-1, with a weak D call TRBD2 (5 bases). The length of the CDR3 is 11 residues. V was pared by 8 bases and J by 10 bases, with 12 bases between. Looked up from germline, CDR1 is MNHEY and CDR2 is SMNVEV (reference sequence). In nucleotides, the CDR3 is TGTGCCAGCGGCACCGGGATCGAGCAGTTCTTC. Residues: CASGTGIEQFF.

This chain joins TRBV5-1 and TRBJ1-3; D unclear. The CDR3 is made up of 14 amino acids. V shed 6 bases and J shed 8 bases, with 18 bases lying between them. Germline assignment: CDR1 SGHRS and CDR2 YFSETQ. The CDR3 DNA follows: TGCGCCAGCATGCTGACGGGAGGTTCAGACACCATATATTTT. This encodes CASMLTGGSDTIYF.

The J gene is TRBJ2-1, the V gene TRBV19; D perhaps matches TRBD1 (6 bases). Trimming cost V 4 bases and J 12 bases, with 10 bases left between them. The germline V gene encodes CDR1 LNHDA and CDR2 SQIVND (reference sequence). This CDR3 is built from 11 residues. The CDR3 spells CASSRDIRQFF. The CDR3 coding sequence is TGTGCCAGTAGTAGGGACATTCGGCAGTTCTTC. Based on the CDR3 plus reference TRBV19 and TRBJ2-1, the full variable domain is DGGITQSPKYLFRKEGQNVTLSCEQNLNHDAMYWYRQDPGQGLRLIYYSQIVNDFQKGDIAEGYSVSREKKESFPLTVTSAQKNPTAFYLCASSRDIRQFFGPGTRLTVL.

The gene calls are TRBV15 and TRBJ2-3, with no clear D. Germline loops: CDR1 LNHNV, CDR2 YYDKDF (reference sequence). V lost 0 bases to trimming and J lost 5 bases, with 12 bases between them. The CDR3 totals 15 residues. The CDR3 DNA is TGTGCCACCAGCAGAGATCTGGGCATCGGAGATACGCAGTATTTT. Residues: CATSRDLGIGDTQYF.

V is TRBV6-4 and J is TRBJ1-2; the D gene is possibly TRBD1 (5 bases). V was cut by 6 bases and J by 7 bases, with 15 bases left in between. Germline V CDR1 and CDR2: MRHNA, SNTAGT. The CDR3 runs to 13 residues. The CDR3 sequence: CASRMEGDGGYTF. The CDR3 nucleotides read TGTGCCAGCAGAATGGAAGGGGACGGTGGCTACACCTTC.

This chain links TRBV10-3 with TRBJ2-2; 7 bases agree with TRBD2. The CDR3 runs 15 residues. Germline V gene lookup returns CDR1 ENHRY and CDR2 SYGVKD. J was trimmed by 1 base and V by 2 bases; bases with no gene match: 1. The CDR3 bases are TGTGCCATCAGTGAGGAGCGGGGGAACACCGGGGAGCTGTTTTTT. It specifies CAISEERGNTGELFF.

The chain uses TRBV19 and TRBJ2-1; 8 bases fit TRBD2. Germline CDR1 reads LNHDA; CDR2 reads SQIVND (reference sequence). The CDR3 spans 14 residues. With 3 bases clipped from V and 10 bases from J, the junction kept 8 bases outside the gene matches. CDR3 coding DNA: TGTGCCAGTAGTATTTCCGGGAGGGCCGGGGAGCAGTTCTTC. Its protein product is CASSISGRAGEQFF.

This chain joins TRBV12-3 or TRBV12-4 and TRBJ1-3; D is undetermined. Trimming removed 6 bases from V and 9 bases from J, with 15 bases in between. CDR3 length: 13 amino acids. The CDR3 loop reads CASSPSARGTIYF. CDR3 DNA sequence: TGTGCCAGCAGCCCTTCAGCCCGAGGCACCATATATTTT.

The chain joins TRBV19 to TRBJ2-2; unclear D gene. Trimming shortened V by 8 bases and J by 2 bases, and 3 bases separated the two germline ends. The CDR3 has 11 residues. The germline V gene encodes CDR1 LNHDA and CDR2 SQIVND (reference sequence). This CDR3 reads CASVNTGELFF. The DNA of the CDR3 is TGTGCCAGTGTCAACACCGGGGAGCTGTTTTTT.

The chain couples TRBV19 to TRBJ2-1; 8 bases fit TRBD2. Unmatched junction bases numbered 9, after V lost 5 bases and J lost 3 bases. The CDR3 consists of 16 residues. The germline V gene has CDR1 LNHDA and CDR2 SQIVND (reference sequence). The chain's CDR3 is CASSPEGLAHYNEQFF. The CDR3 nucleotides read TGTGCCAGTAGTCCAGAAGGACTAGCCCACTACAATGAGCAGTTCTTC.

Here the CDR3 DNA reads TGTGCTAGTGGTTTGGGACAGGGAGTAATCAACGAGCAGTACTTC. Amino acids: CASGLGQGVINEQYF. The V gene is TRBV12-5, the J gene TRBJ2-7; 7 bases line up with TRBD1. There are 15 residues in the CDR3. J gave up 5 bases and V 1 base, and 8 bases lay outside the gene matches. Germline V gene sequence: CDR1 LGHNT, CDR2 FRNRAP.